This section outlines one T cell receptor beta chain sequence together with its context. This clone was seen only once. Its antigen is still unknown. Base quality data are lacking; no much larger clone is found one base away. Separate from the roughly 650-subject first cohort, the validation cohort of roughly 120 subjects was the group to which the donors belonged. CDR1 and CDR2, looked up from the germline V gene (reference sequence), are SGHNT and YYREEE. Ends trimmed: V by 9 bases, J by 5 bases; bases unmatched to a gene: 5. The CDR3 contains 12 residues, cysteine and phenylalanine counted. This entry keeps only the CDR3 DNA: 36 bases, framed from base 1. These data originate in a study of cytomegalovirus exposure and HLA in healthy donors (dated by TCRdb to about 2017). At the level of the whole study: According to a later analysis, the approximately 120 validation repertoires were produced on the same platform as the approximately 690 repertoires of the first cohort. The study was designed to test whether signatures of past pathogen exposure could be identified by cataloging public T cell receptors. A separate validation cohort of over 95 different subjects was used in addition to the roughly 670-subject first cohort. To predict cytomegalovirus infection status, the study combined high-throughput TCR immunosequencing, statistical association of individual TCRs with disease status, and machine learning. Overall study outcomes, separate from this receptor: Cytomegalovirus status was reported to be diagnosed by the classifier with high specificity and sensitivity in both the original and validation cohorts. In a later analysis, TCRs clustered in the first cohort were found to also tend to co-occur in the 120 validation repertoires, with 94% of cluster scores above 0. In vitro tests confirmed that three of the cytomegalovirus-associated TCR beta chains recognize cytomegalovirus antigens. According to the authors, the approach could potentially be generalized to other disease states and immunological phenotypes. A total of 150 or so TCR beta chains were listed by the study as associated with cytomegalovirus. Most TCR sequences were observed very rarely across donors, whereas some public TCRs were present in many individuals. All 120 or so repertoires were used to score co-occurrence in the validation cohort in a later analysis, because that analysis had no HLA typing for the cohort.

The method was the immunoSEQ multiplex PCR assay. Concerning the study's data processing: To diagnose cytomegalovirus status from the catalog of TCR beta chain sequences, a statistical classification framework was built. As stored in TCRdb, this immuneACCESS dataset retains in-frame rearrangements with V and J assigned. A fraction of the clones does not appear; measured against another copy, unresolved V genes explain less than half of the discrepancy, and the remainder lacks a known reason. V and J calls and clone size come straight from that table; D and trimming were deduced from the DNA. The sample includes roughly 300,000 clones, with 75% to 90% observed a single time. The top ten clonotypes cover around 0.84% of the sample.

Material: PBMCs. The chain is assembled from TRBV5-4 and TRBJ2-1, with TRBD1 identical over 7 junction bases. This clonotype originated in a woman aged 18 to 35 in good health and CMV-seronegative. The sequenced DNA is TGTGCCACCCGACAGGGTGACAATGAGCAGTTCTTC. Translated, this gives CATRQGDNEQFF.